The 9 T cell receptor beta chains listed next were all sequenced from one sample in a study of cytomegalovirus exposure and HLA in healthy donors. The PCR had 60 Vbeta and 13 Jbeta primers. Here immunoSEQ multiplex PCR was the method, and the copy in TCRdb shows in-frame clones only, minus some. The sample holds some 110,000 clones; around 80% are singletons and the top ten take approximately 5.6%. Sequencing was carried out using PBMCs. These receptors were collected from a male donor in good health and CMV-seronegative.

The rearrangement links TRBV19 to TRBJ2-7, with D possibly being TRBD1 (7 bases). The CDR3 covers 16 residues. Per the germline V gene, CDR1 is LNHDA and CDR2 is SQIVND (reference sequence). The V gene lost 5 bases and the J gene lost 3 bases, with 20 bases spanning the gap. CDR3 in amino acids: CASSFLQGPGGYEQYF. The DNA of the CDR3 is TGTGCCAGTAGTTTCTTACAGGGGCCCGGGGGCTACGAGCAGTACTTC.

The V call is TRBV7-2, the J call TRBJ2-3; TRBD1 agrees at 8 bases. Germline lookup yields CDR1 SGHTA and CDR2 FQGNSA. CDR3 length: 14 amino acids. The trim removed 4 bases at V and 2 bases at J, leaving 2 bases unmatched. CDR3 in DNA: TGTGCCAGCAGCTCGGACAGGGACACAGATACGCAGTATTTT. Translating it yields CASSSDRDTDTQYF.

V usage is TRBV4-1 and J usage is TRBJ2-3, with 7 bases fitting TRBD2. Germline V CDR1 and CDR2: MGHRA, YSYEKL. The CDR3 spans 16 residues. Losses at the gene ends were 1 base for V and 4 bases for J; bases not matched to a gene: 8. CDR3 protein: CASSQGGTKTADTQYF. The CDR3 nucleotides are TGCGCCAGCAGCCAAGGGGGGACTAAGACGGCAGATACGCAGTATTTT.

The V call is TRBV11-2, the J call TRBJ1-4; a possible D gene is TRBD1 (6 bases). V was cut by 1 base and J by 14 bases, with 14 bases left in between. Germline V lookup: CDR1 SGHAT, CDR2 FQNNGV. The CDR3 consists of 13 residues. The CDR3 DNA reads as TGTGCCAGCAGCTTAGGTTTTTCGGGGGGCCTGTTTTTT. Its translation: CASSLGFSGGLFF.

This clone has only one observation. The chain links TRBV10-3 to TRBJ1-3; D is uncertain. CDR1 is ENHRY, CDR2 SYGVKD, per germline. V was clipped by 7 bases and J by 4 bases, with 11 bases between them. The CDR3 is 13 residues long. The CDR3, as DNA: TGTGCCATCATGATAGCGGTAGGAAACACCATATATTTT. Its protein is CAIMIAVGNTIYF.

The chain has TRBV27 and TRBJ2-2; D is undetermined. V lost 11 bases to trimming and J lost 0 bases, with 13 bases between them. Germline V CDR1 and CDR2: MNHEY, SMNVEV (reference sequence). This CDR3 spans 14 amino acids. The CDR3 loop is CASLARANTGELFF. The CDR3, as DNA: TGTGCCTCCTTAGCCAGAGCGAACACCGGGGAGCTGTTTTTT.

The chain uses TRBV18 and TRBJ1-2, with D perhaps matching TRBD1 (5 bases). V dropped 6 bases and J dropped 6 bases, with 17 bases sitting between them. In germline, CDR1 is KGHSH, CDR2 LQKENI. CDR3 length equals 14 residues. This chain's CDR3 is CASSQLQESHGYTF. In DNA, the CDR3 is TGTGCCAGCTCGCAGCTACAGGAAAGTCATGGCTACACCTTC.

In this sample, this clone turned up a few times. This CDR3 is CASSGSGTSGRGGELFF. The CDR3, as DNA: TGTGCCAGCAGCGGATCCGGGACTAGCGGGAGGGGCGGGGAGCTGTTTTTT. The chain links TRBV5-6 to TRBJ2-2; 16 bases match TRBD2. V lost 4 bases and J lost 7; bases outside the gene matches: 7. Germline CDR1 is SGHDT and CDR2 is YYEEEE. CDR3 length equals 17 residues.

The rearrangement links TRBV18 to TRBJ2-7; 8 bases fit TRBD1. The ends lost 5 bases at V and 4 bases at J; junction bases unmatched: 7. CDR3 length equals 14 residues. CDR1 KGHSH and CDR2 LQKENI come from the germline V gene. The CDR3: CASSAGQVRYEQYF. CDR3 bases: TGTGCCAGCTCAGCGGGACAGGTGAGATACGAGCAGTACTTC.